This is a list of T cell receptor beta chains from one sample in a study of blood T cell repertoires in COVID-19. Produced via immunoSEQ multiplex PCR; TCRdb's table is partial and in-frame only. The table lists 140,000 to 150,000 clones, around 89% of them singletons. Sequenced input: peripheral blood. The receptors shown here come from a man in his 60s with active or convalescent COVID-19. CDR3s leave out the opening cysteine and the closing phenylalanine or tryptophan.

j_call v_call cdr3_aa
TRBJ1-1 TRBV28 ASSLEQGYTEAF
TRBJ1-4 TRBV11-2 ASRVSAQGGEKLF
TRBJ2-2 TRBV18 ASSPLGLTGELF
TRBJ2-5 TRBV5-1 ASSSTTSGQETQY
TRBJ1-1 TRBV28 ASTQAFEAF
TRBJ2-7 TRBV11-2 ASSLERTTYEQY
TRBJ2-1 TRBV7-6 ASTPLAGGNEQF
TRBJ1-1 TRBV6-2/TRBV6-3 ASSSDSNTEAF
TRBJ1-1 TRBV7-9 ASSLGQGTEAF
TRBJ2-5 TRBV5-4 ASSLGLKETQY
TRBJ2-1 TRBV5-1 ASAAGPANEQF
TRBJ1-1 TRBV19 ASNRGLTEAF
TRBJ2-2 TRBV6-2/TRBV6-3 ASSYFSAVPKNTGELF
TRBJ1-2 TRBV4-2 ASSHDGTAYGYT
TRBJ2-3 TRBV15 ATSRRLVDTQY
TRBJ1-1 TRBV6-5 ASRPRGSYTEAF
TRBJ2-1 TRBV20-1 SASSGFNEQF
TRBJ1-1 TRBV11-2 ASASGTTAF
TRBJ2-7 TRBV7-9 ASSAIGQGKLYEQY
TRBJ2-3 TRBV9 ASSVGLAGGFYTDTQY
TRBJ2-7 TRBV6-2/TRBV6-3 ASSYSGTYEQY
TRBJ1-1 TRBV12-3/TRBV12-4 ASSSRVNTEAF
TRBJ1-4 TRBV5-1 ASSLGTSGGEKLF
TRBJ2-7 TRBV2 ASSVDRGAYEQY
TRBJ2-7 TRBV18 ASSPPRTGAYEQY